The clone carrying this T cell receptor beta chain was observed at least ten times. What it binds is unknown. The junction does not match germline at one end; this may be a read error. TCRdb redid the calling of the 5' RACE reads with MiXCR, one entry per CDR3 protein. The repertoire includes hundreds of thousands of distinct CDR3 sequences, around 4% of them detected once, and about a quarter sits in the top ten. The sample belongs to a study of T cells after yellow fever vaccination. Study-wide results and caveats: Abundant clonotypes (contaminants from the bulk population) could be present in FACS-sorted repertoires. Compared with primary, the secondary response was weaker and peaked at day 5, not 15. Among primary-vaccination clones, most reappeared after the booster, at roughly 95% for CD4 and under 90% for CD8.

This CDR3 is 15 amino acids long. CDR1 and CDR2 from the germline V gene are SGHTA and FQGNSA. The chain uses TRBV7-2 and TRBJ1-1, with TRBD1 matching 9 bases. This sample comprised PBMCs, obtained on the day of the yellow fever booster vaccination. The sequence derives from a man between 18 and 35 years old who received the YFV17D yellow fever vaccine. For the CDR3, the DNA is TGTGCCAGCACCTTACAGGGGGCGGTTTGGACTGAAGCTTTCTTT. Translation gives CASTLQGAVWTEAFF.